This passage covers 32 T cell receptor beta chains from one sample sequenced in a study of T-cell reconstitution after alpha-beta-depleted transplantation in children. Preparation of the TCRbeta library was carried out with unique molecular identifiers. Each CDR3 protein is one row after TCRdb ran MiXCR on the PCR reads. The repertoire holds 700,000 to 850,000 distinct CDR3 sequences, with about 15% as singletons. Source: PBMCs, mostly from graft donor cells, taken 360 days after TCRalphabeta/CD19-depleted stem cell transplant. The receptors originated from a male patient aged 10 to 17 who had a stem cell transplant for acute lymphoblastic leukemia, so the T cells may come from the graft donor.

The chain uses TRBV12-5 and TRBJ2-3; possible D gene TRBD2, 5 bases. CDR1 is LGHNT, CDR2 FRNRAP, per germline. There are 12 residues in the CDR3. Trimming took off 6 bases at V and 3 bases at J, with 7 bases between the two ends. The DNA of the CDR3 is TGTGCTAGTGGATCGGGGACAGATACGCAGTATTTT. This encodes CASGSGTDTQYF. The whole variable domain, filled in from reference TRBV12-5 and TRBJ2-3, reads DARVTQTPRHKVTEMGQEVTMRCQPILGHNTVFWYRQTMMQGLELLAYFRNRAPLDDSGMPKDRFSAEMPDATLATLKIQPSEPRDSAVYFCASGSGTDTQYFGPGTRLTVL.

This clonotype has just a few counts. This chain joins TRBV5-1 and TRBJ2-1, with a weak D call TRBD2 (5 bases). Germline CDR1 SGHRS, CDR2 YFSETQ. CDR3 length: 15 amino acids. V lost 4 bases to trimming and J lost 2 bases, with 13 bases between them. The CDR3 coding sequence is TGCGCCAGCAGCCCTGTACCCGGGGCCTACAATGAGCAGTTCTTC. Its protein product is CASSPVPGAYNEQFF.

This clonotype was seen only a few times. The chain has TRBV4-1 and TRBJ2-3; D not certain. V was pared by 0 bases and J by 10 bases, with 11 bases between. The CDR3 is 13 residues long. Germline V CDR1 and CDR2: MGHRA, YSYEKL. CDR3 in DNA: TGCGCCAGCAGCCAAGATTGGGCTTGGGCGCAGTATTTT. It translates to CASSQDWAWAQYF.

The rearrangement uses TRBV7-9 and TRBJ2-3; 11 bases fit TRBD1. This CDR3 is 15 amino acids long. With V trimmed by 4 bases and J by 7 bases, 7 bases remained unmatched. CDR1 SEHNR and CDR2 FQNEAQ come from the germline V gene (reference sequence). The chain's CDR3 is CASSSGQGVTNTQYF. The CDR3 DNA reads TGTGCCAGCAGCTCGGGACAGGGGGTGACGAATACGCAGTATTTT. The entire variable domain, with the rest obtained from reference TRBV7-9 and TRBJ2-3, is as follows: DTGVSQNPRHKITKRGQNVTFRCDPISEHNRLYWYRQTLGQGPEFLTYFQNEAQLEKSRLLSDRFSAERPKGSFSTLEIQRTEQGDSAMYLCASSSGQGVTNTQYFGPGTRLTVL.

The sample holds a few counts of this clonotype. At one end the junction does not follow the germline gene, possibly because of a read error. The CDR3 coding sequence is TGTGCCAGCAGCCGAGGGGTAGGAGGGAAGCTTATCTTT. Amino acids: CASSRGVGGKLIF. The chain joins TRBV3-1 to TRBJ1-1, with D tentatively TRBD1 (5 bases). Looked up from germline, CDR1 is LGHDT and CDR2 is YNNKEL (reference sequence). The length of the CDR3 is 13 residues.

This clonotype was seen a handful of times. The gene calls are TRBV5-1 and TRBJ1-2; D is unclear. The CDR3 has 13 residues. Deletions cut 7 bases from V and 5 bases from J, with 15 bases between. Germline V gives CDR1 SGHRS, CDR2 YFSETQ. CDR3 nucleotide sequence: TGCGCCAGCGAGACTCTCCCGGGGTATGGCTACACCTTC. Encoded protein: CASETLPGYGYTF.

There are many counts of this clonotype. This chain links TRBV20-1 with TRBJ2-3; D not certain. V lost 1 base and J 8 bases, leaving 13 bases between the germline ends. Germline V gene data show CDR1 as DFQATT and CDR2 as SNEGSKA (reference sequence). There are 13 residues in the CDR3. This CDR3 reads CSARGPSTGTQYF. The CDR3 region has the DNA TGCAGTGCTAGAGGCCCGTCCACGGGTACGCAGTATTTT.

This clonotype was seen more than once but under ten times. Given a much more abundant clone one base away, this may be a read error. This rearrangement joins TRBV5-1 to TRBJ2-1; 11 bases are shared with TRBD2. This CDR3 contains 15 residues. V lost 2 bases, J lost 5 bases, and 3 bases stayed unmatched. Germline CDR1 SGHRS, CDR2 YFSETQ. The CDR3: CASSLLAGANNEQFF. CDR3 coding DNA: TGCGCCAGCAGCTTACTAGCGGGAGCCAACAATGAGCAGTTCTTC. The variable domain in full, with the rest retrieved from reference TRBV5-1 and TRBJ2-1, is KAGVTQTPRYLIKTRGQQVTLSCSPISGHRSVSWYQQTPGQGLQFLFEYFSETQRNKGNFPGRFSGRQFSNSRSEMNVSTLELGDSALYLCASSLLAGANNEQFFGPGTRLTVL.

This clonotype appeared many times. CDR3 in DNA: TGCGCCAGCAGCCAACCGAGGACAGGGAGCTACGAGCAGTACTTC. Its translation: CASSQPRTGSYEQYF. This chain joins TRBV4-1 and TRBJ2-7, with 8 bases that match TRBD1. The ends lost 2 bases at V and 3 bases at J; junction bases unmatched: 6. CDR1 is MGHRA, CDR2 YSYEKL, per germline. The CDR3 is 15 amino acids.

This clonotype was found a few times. DNA of the CDR3: TGTGCCAGCAGCTTGGCGGGTGTACACACTGAAGCTTTCTTT. Protein: CASSLAGVHTEAFF. The genes are TRBV5-6 and TRBJ1-1, with D unresolved. This CDR3 has 14 amino acids. Trimming left V 0 bases short and J 3 bases short, with 9 bases between. The germline V gene has CDR1 SGHDT and CDR2 YYEEEE.

The CDR3 here is CASSLLQGVQTYEQYF. Written as DNA, the CDR3 is TGCGCCAGCAGCTTGTTGCAGGGGGTCCAGACCTACGAGCAGTACTTC. This chain uses TRBV5-1 with TRBJ2-7, with TRBD1 identical over 7 bases. Germline CDR1 reads SGHRS; CDR2 reads YFSETQ. The CDR3 contains 16 residues. V lost 1 base to trimming and J lost 2 bases; unmatched junction nucleotides: 9.

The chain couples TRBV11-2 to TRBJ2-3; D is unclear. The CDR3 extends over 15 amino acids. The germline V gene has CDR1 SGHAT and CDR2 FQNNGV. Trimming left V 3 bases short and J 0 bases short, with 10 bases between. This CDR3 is CASSFLHPSTDTQYF. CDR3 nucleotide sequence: TGTGCCAGCAGCTTTCTCCACCCTAGCACAGATACGCAGTATTTT.

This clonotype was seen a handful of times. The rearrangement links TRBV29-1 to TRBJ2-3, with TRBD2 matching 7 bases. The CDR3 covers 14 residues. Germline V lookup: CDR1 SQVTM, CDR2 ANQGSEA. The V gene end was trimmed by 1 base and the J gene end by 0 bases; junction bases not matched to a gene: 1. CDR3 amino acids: CSVEGLASTDTQYF. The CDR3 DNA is TGCAGCGTTGAAGGACTAGCTAGCACAGATACGCAGTATTTT.

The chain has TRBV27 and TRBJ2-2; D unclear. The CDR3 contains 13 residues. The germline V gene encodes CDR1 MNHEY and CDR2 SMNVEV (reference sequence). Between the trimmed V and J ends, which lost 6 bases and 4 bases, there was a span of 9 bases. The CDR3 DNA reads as TGTGCCAGCAGCTGGGCGATCACCGGGGAGCTGTTTTTT. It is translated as CASSWAITGELFF.

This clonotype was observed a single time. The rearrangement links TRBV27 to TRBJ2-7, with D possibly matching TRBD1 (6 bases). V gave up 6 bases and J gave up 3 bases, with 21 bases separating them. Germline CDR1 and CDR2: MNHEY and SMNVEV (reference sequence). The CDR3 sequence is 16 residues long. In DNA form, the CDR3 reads TGTGCCAGCAGCCGCCTACCGGGACACCAAGTCTACGAGCAGTACTTC. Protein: CASSRLPGHQVYEQYF.

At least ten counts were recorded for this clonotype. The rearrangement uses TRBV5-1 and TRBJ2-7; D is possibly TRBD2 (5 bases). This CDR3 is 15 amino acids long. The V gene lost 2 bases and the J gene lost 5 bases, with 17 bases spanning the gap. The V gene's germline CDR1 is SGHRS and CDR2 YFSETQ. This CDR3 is CASSFGTAEPNEQYF. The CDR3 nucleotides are TGCGCCAGCAGCTTTGGTACAGCGGAACCCAACGAGCAGTACTTC.

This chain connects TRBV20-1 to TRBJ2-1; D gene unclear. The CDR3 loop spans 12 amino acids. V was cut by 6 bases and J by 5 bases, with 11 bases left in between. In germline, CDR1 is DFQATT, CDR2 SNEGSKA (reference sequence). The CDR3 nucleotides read TGCAGTGCCCTCGACCTCCACAATGAGCAGTTCTTC. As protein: CSALDLHNEQFF.

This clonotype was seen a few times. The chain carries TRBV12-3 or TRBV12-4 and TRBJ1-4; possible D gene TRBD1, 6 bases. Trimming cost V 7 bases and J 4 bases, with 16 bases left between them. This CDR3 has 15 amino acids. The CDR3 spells CASTSGRRGNEKLFF. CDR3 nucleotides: TGTGCCAGCACCTCCGGGCGCAGGGGTAATGAAAAACTGTTTTTT.

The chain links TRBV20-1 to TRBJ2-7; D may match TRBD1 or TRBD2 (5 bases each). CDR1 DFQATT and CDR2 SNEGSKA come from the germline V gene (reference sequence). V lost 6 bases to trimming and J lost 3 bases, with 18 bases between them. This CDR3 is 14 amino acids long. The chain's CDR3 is CSAPHSTEGYEQYF. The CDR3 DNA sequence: TGCAGTGCCCCTCACTCGACAGAGGGCTACGAGCAGTACTTC.

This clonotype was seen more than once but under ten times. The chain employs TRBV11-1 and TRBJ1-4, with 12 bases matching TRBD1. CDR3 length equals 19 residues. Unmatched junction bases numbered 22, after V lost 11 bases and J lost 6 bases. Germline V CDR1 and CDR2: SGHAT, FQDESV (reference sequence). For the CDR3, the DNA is TGTGCCGTCATCTACCCACCGGGACAGGGGGCGAGTAGTCATGAAAAACTGTTTTTT. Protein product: CAVIYPPGQGASSHEKLFF.

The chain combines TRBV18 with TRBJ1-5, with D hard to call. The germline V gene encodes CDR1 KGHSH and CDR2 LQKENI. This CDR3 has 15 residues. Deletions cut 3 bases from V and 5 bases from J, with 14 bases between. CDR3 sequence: CASSPSRTLHQPQHF. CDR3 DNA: TGTGCCAGCTCACCCAGCAGGACCCTCCATCAGCCCCAGCATTTT.

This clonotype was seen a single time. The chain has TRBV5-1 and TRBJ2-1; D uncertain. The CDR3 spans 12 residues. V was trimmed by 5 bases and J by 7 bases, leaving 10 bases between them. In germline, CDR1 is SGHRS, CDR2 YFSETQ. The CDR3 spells CASRSGVNEQFF. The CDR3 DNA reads TGCGCCAGCAGGTCGGGCGTGAATGAGCAGTTCTTC.

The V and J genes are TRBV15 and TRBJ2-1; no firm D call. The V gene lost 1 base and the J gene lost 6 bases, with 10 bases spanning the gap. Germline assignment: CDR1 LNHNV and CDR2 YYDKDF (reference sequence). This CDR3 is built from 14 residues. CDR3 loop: CATSRGGASNEQFF. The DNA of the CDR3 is TGTGCCACCAGCAGAGGAGGAGCGAGCAATGAGCAGTTCTTC. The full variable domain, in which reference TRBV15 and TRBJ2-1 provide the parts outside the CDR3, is DAMVIQNPRYQVTQFGKPVTLSCSQTLNHNVMYWYQQKSSQAPKLLFHYYDKDFNNEADTPDNFQSRRPNTSFCFLDIRSPGLGDTAMYLCATSRGGASNEQFFGPGTRLTVL.

The CDR3 region is CASSYLADSYNEQFF. The DNA of the CDR3 is TGTGCCAGCAGCTACCTAGCGGACTCCTACAATGAGCAGTTCTTC. The J gene is TRBJ2-1, the V gene TRBV7-2; TRBD2 matches 7 bases. Germline lookup yields CDR1 SGHTA and CDR2 FQGNSA. The CDR3 runs 15 residues. V lost 4 bases, J lost 0 bases, and 3 bases stayed unmatched.

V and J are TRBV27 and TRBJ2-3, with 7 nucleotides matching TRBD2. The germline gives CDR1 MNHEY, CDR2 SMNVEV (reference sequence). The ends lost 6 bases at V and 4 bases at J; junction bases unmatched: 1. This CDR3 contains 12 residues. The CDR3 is CASRLAPDTQYF. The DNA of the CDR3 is TGTGCCAGCAGACTAGCGCCAGATACGCAGTATTTT.

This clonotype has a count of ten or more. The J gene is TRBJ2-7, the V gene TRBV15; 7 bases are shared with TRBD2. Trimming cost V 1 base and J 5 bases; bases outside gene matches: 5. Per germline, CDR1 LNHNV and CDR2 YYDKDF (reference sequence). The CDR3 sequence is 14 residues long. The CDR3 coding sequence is TGTGCCACCAGCAGAGGAGCGGGGTCCCACGAGCAGTACTTC. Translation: CATSRGAGSHEQYF.

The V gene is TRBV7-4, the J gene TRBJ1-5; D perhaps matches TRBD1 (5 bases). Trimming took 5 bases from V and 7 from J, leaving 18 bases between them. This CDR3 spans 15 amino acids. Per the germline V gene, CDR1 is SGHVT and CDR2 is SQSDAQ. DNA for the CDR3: TGTGCCAGCAGCCCAACCCAGGGCGGTGAGCAGCCCCAGCATTTT. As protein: CASSPTQGGEQPQHF.

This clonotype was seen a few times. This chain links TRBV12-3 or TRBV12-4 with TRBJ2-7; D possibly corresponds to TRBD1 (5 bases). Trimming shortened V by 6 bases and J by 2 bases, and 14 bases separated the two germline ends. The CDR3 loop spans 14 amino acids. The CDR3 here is CASSHWQGTYEQYF. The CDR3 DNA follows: TGTGCCAGCAGCCATTGGCAGGGTACCTACGAGCAGTACTTC.

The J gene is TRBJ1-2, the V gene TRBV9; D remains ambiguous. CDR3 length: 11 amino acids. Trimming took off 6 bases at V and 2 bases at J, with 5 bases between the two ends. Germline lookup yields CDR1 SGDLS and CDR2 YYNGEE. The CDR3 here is CASTSNYGYTF. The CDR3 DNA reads TGTGCCAGCACCTCGAACTATGGCTACACCTTC.

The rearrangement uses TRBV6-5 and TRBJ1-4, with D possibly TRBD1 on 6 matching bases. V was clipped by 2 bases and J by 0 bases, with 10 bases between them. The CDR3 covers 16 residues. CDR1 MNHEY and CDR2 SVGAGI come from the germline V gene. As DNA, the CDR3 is TGTGCCAGCAGTTACCAGGGACATGCAACTAATGAAAAACTGTTTTTT. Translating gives CASSYQGHATNEKLFF.

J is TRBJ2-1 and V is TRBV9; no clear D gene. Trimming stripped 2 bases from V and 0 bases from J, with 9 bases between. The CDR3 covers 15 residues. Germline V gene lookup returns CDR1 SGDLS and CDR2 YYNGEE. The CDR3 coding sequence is TGTGCCAGCAGCGTGGATCATGGCTCCTACAATGAGCAGTTCTTC. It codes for CASSVDHGSYNEQFF. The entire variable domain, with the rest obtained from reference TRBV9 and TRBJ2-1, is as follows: DSGVTQTPKHLITATGQRVTLRCSPRSGDLSVYWYQQSLDQGLQFLIQYYNGEERAKGNILERFSAQQFPDLHSELNLSSLELGDSALYFCASSVDHGSYNEQFFGPGTRLTVL.

The CDR3 sequence is CAISDRGHEQYF. The CDR3 region has the DNA TGTGCCATCAGTGACAGGGGCCACGAGCAGTACTTC. This rearrangement joins TRBV10-3 to TRBJ2-7; possible D gene TRBD1, 6 bases. V was clipped by 3 bases and J by 5 bases, with 8 bases between them. Germline CDR1 is ENHRY and CDR2 is SYGVKD. This CDR3 is built from 12 residues.